Listed here are 21 T cell receptor beta chains from one sample, sequenced in a study of technical replicates of blood from a few donors. This table comes from immunoSEQ multiplex PCR, and its TCRdb copy is limited to in-frame clones, with some not included. The sample contains tens of thousands of clones, approximately 94% of which appear only once. Sequencing was done on a sample of T cells isolated from PBMCs. These receptors originate from a human donor in good health.

The V call is TRBV30, the J call TRBJ2-6; D uncertain. Germline V gives CDR1 GTSNPN, CDR2 SVGIG (reference sequence). Deletions cut 2 bases from V and 0 bases from J, with 8 bases between. The CDR3 spans 15 residues. DNA of the CDR3: TGTGCCTGGAGTTGGTCAGGCTCTGGGGCCAACGTCCTGACTTTC. Protein product: CAWSWSGSGANVLTF.

V is TRBV18 and J is TRBJ1-2; the D gene is possibly TRBD1 (5 bases). V was pared by 5 bases and J by 1 base, with 11 bases between. Germline CDR1 reads KGHSH; CDR2 reads LQKENI. This CDR3 has 14 amino acids. This chain's CDR3 is CASSTGLINYGYTF. For the CDR3, the DNA is TGTGCCAGCTCAACGGGACTGATTAACTATGGCTACACCTTC.

The chain is built from TRBV27 and TRBJ1-1; 8 nucleotides match TRBD1. Germline CDR1 and CDR2: MNHEY and SMNVEV (reference sequence). This CDR3 region has 16 residues. Trimming took 3 bases from V and 4 from J; bases not matched to a gene: 10. The DNA for the CDR3 is TGTGCCAGCAGTTTCTATAGACAGGGGATTGTCACTGAAGCTTTCTTT. Translation: CASSFYRQGIVTEAFF.

The V call is TRBV7-9, the J call TRBJ2-3, with 11 positions matching TRBD2. Germline loops: CDR1 SEHNR, CDR2 FQNEAQ (reference sequence). Germline trimming cut 4 bases from V and 1 base from J; bases unmatched to any gene: 4. CDR3 size: 16 residues. The CDR3 spells CASSSPTSGGTDTQYF. The DNA of the CDR3 is TGTGCCAGCAGCTCCCCGACTAGCGGGGGCACAGATACGCAGTATTTT.

The chain has TRBV6-1 and TRBJ1-5, with D possibly being TRBD1 (6 bases). The germline V gene encodes CDR1 MNHNS and CDR2 SASEGT. CDR3 length: 14 amino acids. Trimming removed 1 base from V and 5 bases from J, with 9 bases in between. The CDR3 reads CASSEDRVYQPQHF. The CDR3 DNA sequence: TGTGCCAGCAGTGAAGACAGGGTCTATCAGCCCCAGCATTTT.

The rearrangement uses TRBV5-6 and TRBJ1-1, with D maybe TRBD1 (5 bases). This CDR3 has 14 residues. Germline CDR1 reads SGHDT; CDR2 reads YYEEEE. Trimming pared 9 bases from V and 0 bases from J, leaving 15 bases between. As DNA, the CDR3 is TGTGCCAACCTCTTGGACAAGTTGAACACTGAAGCTTTCTTT. Its translation: CANLLDKLNTEAFF.

This clone was detected once. The chain uses TRBV11-2 and TRBJ1-4; D gene unclear. With 0 bases removed from V and 7 bases from J, the gap between germline ends came to 6 bases. The germline V gene has CDR1 SGHAT and CDR2 FQNNGV. The CDR3 runs 13 residues. The CDR3 reads CASSLDLGEKLFF. Written as DNA, the CDR3 is TGTGCCAGCAGCTTAGATCTCGGTGAAAAACTGTTTTTT.

The rearrangement uses TRBV4-1 and TRBJ2-1, with 13 positions matching TRBD2. V lost 0 bases and J lost 12; bases outside the gene matches: 5. CDR3 length equals 15 residues. Germline V CDR1 and CDR2: MGHRA, YSYEKL. CDR3 sequence: CASSQDTSGRVTQFF. The CDR3 nucleotides read TGCGCCAGCAGCCAAGACACTAGCGGGAGGGTTACGCAGTTCTTC.

The chain employs TRBV6-5 and TRBJ1-1; possible D gene TRBD1, 5 bases. Looked up from germline, CDR1 is MNHEY and CDR2 is SVGAGI. There are 11 residues in the CDR3. The V and J ends lost 6 bases and 11 bases respectively, with 13 bases between them. DNA for the CDR3: TGTGCCAGCAGATCATCACGGGGGGCTTTCTTT. It yields the protein CASRSSRGAFF.

The J gene is TRBJ2-1, the V gene TRBV25-1; a weak D match, TRBD1 (5 bases). Trimming shortened V by 4 bases and J by 8 bases, and 15 bases separated the two germline ends. Germline values: CDR1 MGHDK, CDR2 SYGVNS. CDR3 length: 14 amino acids. Written as DNA, the CDR3 is TGTGCCAGCAGTGCCCCCCAGGGTCAGGATGAGCAGTTCTTC. This sequence encodes CASSAPQGQDEQFF.

The chain couples TRBV11-3 to TRBJ2-1; 7 bases align to TRBD2. Germline CDR1 is SGHNT and CDR2 is YENEEA. The V and J ends lost 5 bases and 4 bases, in that order; junction bases with no gene match: 2. The CDR3 runs to 13 residues. The CDR3 DNA reads TGTGCCAGCAGCCCGGGACTATACAATGAGCAGTTCTTC. Translation: CASSPGLYNEQFF.

This rearrangement joins TRBV7-9 to TRBJ1-5, with D perhaps TRBD1 (6 bases). Per the germline V gene, CDR1 is SEHNR and CDR2 is FQNEAQ (reference sequence). Between the trimmed V and J ends, which lost 5 bases and 4 bases, there was a span of 12 bases. This CDR3 region has 14 residues. The CDR3 sequence is CASSPPQGNQPQHF. CDR3 sequence (DNA): TGTGCCAGCAGCCCCCCACAGGGTAATCAGCCCCAGCATTTT.

The J gene is TRBJ2-3, the V gene TRBV30; possibly TRBD2 for D (6 bases). The CDR3 has 15 amino acids. The V end was cut by 0 bases, the J end by 0 bases, with 10 bases between. Germline V gives CDR1 GTSNPN, CDR2 SVGIG (reference sequence). In DNA, the CDR3 is TGTGCCTGGAGTGTACTGGGACTGAGCACAGATACGCAGTATTTT. As protein: CAWSVLGLSTDTQYF.

The chain recombines TRBV10-3 with TRBJ2-7; 12 bases line up with TRBD2. V was clipped by 1 base and J by 5 bases; unmatched bases: 6. CDR1 and CDR2 (germline): ENHRY, SYGVKD. The CDR3 is made up of 16 amino acids. CDR3 region: CAISELRLAGANEQYF. As DNA, the CDR3 is TGTGCCATCAGTGAGTTGAGACTAGCGGGAGCCAACGAGCAGTACTTC.

This rearrangement joins TRBV30 to TRBJ2-5; TRBD1 matches at 8 bases. Germline CDR1 is GTSNPN and CDR2 is SVGIG (reference sequence). V dropped 4 bases and J dropped 5; count of bases not matched to a gene: 6. The CDR3 is 13 residues long. The CDR3 is CAWKQGDSETQYF. The CDR3 DNA is TGTGCCTGGAAACAGGGGGATTCGGAGACCCAGTACTTC. The full variable domain, its missing parts supplied by reference TRBV30 and TRBJ2-5, is SQTIHQWPATLVQPVGSPLSLECTVEGTSNPNLYWYRQAAGRGLQLLFYSVGIGQISSEVPQNLSASRPQDRQFILSSKKLLLSDSGFYLCAWKQGDSETQYFGPGTRLLVL.

V usage is TRBV5-1 and J usage is TRBJ2-2, with a possible D match to TRBD2 (5 bases). From germline, CDR1 is SGHRS and CDR2 YFSETQ. CDR3 length: 13 residues. V lost 5 bases, J lost 6 bases, and 11 bases lay in between. In DNA form, the CDR3 reads TGCGCCAGCAGTAGCGTAGCATCCGGGGAGCTGTTTTTT. Residues: CASSSVASGELFF.

The chain uses TRBV4-1 and TRBJ1-1; maybe TRBD1 (6 bases). Germline V lookup: CDR1 MGHRA, CDR2 YSYEKL. The V gene lost 3 bases and the J gene lost 6 bases, with 14 bases spanning the gap. This CDR3 is 14 amino acids long. CDR3 in amino acids: CASSQQQGFPEAFF. For the CDR3, the DNA is TGCGCCAGCAGCCAGCAACAGGGTTTTCCTGAAGCTTTCTTT.

This chain uses TRBV4-2 with TRBJ1-4; D not resolved. Trimming removed 1 base at V and 0 bases at J, with 6 bases between. CDR3 length: 15 residues. The germline V gene has CDR1 LGHNA and CDR2 YNFKEQ. CDR3 nucleotides: TGTGCCAGCAGCCAAGGCGGAGCAACTAATGAAAAACTGTTTTTT. It translates to CASSQGGATNEKLFF.

The chain uses TRBV28 and TRBJ2-3; no clear D. The V gene's germline CDR1 is MDHEN and CDR2 SYDVKM. This CDR3 comprises 13 residues. Trimming removed 1 base at V and 0 bases at J, with 2 bases between. The CDR3 DNA sequence: TGTGCCAGCAGTTTATCTAGCACAGATACGCAGTATTTT. It specifies CASSLSSTDTQYF.

The V and J genes are TRBV25-1 and TRBJ2-4; 8 nucleotides align to TRBD1. Germline CDR1 reads MGHDK; CDR2 reads SYGVNS. Losses at the gene ends were 4 bases for V and 8 bases for J; bases not matched to a gene: 7. The CDR3 extends over 14 amino acids. CDR3 in DNA: TGTGCCAGCAGTGGGACAGGGTCGATGGACATTCAGTACTTC. Amino acid sequence: CASSGTGSMDIQYF.

This clone showed up just once. The genes are TRBV7-2 and TRBJ2-7; D gene ambiguous. The germline V gene encodes CDR1 SGHTA and CDR2 FQGNSA. This CDR3 comprises 13 residues. V lost 4 bases and J 3 bases, leaving 10 bases between the germline ends. CDR3 loop: CASSSSDHYEQYF. The DNA for the CDR3 is TGTGCCAGCAGCTCAAGCGACCACTACGAGCAGTACTTC.